This paragraph reports one T cell receptor (beta chain). The data were produced by immunoSEQ multiplex PCR, yet TCRdb's version contains in-frame clones alone and is incomplete. Among millions of clones, roughly 91% were seen once, and the ten largest hold roughly 1.7%. CD45RO-negative CD8 cells positively selected for CCR7 made up the naive population, which excluded terminally differentiated effector memory CD45RA+ cells. V lost 3 bases to trimming and J lost 6 bases; unmatched junction nucleotides: 14. The length of the CDR3 is 17 residues. Germline V gives CDR1 SGDLS, CDR2 YYNGEE. The data are from a study of shared clonotypes between healthy human individuals.

Sequenced: naive CD8+ T cells from PBMCs. This chain joins TRBV9 and TRBJ2-1, with 8 positions matching TRBD2. This clonotype was obtained from a man younger than 35 in good health. Some clones in this sample may be carry-over from other donors' samples. CDR3 in DNA: TGTGCCAGCAGCGAGAGCAGTTTAGCGGGATTGAGCAATGAGCAGTTCTTC. Residues: CASSESSLAGLSNEQFF.